This TCR beta chain was found in a study of blood T cell repertoires in COVID-19. Sequenced by immunoSEQ multiplex PCR; TCRdb stores in-frame clones only, minus some. The profile shows about 230,000 clones, about 87% of them singletons. Germline V gene sequence: CDR1 SEHNR, CDR2 FQNEAQ (reference sequence). The CDR3 loop spans 11 amino acids. V was clipped by 4 bases and J by 12 bases, with 10 bases between them. The receptor comes from a woman aged 40 to 50 with acute COVID-19. The genes are TRBV7-9 and TRBJ1-5; possible D gene TRBD1, 6 bases. The sample comprised PBMCs or T cells enriched from blood (not recorded which). For the CDR3, the DNA is TGTGCCAGCAGCTCTTCAGGGGACCAGCATTTT. This sequence encodes CASSSSGDQHF.